One sample yielded the 25 T cell receptor beta chains listed below, sequenced in a study of blood T cell repertoires in COVID-19. TCRdb's table, derived via immunoSEQ multiplex PCR, lists solely in-frame clones and lacks some. Counted here are a few hundred thousand clones, roughly 90% occurring once; the ten biggest clones make up about 1.5%. What was sequenced was PBMCs or T cells enriched from blood (not recorded which). The receptors here all came from a woman aged 18-35 years who had been exposed to COVID-19.

In this sample, this clone turned up once. This chain uses TRBV2 with TRBJ2-1; 10 bases match TRBD2. Germline V gives CDR1 SNHLY, CDR2 FYNNEI. This CDR3 has 15 residues. With 7 bases clipped from V and 4 bases from J, the junction kept 7 bases outside the gene matches. Here the CDR3 DNA reads TGTGCCAGCATTCCTAGCGGGGGTCGATACAATGAGCAGTTCTTC. Translation gives CASIPSGGRYNEQFF.

V and J are TRBV13 and TRBJ2-7; D possibly corresponds to TRBD2 (6 bases). This CDR3 has 15 residues. Germline V CDR1 and CDR2: PRHDT, FYEKMQ (reference sequence). The germline V and J ends were trimmed by 2 bases and 3 bases, with 14 bases remaining between them. The CDR3, as DNA: TGTGCCAGCAGCTTACGGGGCGGGGTTAGCTACGAGCAGTACTTC. Translated: CASSLRGGVSYEQYF.

V is TRBV28 and J is TRBJ1-5; TRBD1 matches 9 bases. CDR3 length: 14 amino acids. The V segment lost 2 bases and the J segment 4 bases; nucleotides outside the gene matches: 0. In germline, CDR1 is MDHEN, CDR2 SYDVKM. The CDR3 coding sequence is TGTGCCAGCAGTTTAGGGACAGGGAATCAGCCCCAGCATTTT. Translating gives CASSLGTGNQPQHF.

J is TRBJ2-7 and V is TRBV10-3, with 14 bases aligning to TRBD2. Germline CDR1 reads ENHRY; CDR2 reads SYGVKD. The CDR3 is made up of 17 amino acids. The V and J ends lost 4 bases and 5 bases, in that order; junction bases with no gene match: 10. As DNA, the CDR3 is TGTGCCATCAGTGCCCCGGGACTAGCGGGAGAAGAAGACGAGCAGTACTTC. Protein product: CAISAPGLAGEEDEQYF.

This chain uses TRBV2 with TRBJ1-2; TRBD1 aligns across 9 bases. The germline CDR1 and CDR2 sequences are SNHLY and FYNNEI. The J segment lost 6 bases and the V segment lost 9 bases, leaving 11 bases of the junction unmatched. The CDR3 spans 14 residues. This CDR3 is CASHIRTGEDGYTF. The CDR3 region has the DNA TGTGCCAGTCATATAAGGACAGGGGAGGATGGCTACACCTTC.

Worth noting for this clone: Distinct nucleotide sequences in the sample also encode this CDR3. The V call is TRBV3-1 (or the pseudogene TRBV3-2), the J call TRBJ1-2; possible D gene TRBD1, 5 bases. Germline V gene data show CDR1 as LGHDT and CDR2 as YNNKEL (reference sequence). The V gene lost 7 bases and the J gene lost 2 bases, with 8 bases spanning the gap. This CDR3 has 12 residues. The DNA for the CDR3 is TGTGCCAGCACGGGGGGGAACTATGGCTACACCTTC. This gives the protein CASTGGNYGYTF.

The CDR3 DNA follows: TGTGCCAGCAGTTACCAGGGGTACGAGCAGTACTTC. As protein: CASSYQGYEQYF. The chain recombines TRBV5-8 with TRBJ2-7; TRBD1 might be the D (6 bases). Germline CDR1 reads SGHTS; CDR2 reads YDEGEE. The CDR3 is 12 amino acids. V dropped 5 bases and J dropped 4 bases, with 10 bases sitting between them.

Only a few counts were recorded for this clone. V usage is TRBV10-3 and J usage is TRBJ2-7; D is unresolved. The ends were cut back, 3 bases at V and 2 bases at J, with 11 bases in the middle. Germline V gene lookup returns CDR1 ENHRY and CDR2 SYGVKD. This CDR3 comprises 14 residues. CDR3 sequence reads: CAISDRLPTYEQYF. The CDR3 DNA reads as TGTGCCATCAGTGACCGACTTCCTACCTACGAGCAGTACTTC.

The chain uses TRBV7-6 and TRBJ1-2; possibly TRBD1 for D (5 bases). The CDR3 is 14 residues long. Between the trimmed V and J ends, which lost 4 bases and 8 bases, there was a span of 17 bases. Germline loops: CDR1 SGHVS, CDR2 FNYEAQ. The CDR3 nucleotides read TGTGCCAGCAGCTCAACCCCGGCAAGGGGAGGCTACACCTTC. Its translation: CASSSTPARGGYTF.

For the CDR3, the DNA is TGTGCCAGCAGTACCCAAGGCGGGGACAGCTACTGGGCGCAGCCCCAGCATTTT. It is translated as CASSTQGGDSYWAQPQHF. The V and J genes are TRBV2 and TRBJ1-5; 7 bases are shared with TRBD1. Germline CDR1 is SNHLY and CDR2 is FYNNEI. There are 18 residues in the CDR3. J lost 7 bases, V lost 5 bases, and 20 bases had no gene match.

This chain uses TRBV2 with TRBJ2-2, with 8 bases identical to TRBD2. CDR3 size: 14 residues. From germline, CDR1 is SNHLY and CDR2 FYNNEI. Trimming at V came to 6 bases and at J to 2 bases, leaving 2 bases not matched to a gene. This CDR3 is CASRLAVNTGELFF. CDR3 nucleotide sequence: TGTGCCAGCAGACTAGCGGTAAACACCGGGGAGCTGTTTTTT.

This chain connects TRBV30 to TRBJ2-2, with D possibly matching TRBD2 (5 bases). The length of the CDR3 is 12 residues. V was trimmed by 2 bases and J by 10 bases, leaving 11 bases between them. The V gene's germline CDR1 is GTSNPN and CDR2 SVGIG (reference sequence). DNA of the CDR3: TGTGCCTGGAGTCGGGGATCGGCGGAGCTGTTTTTT. Protein sequence: CAWSRGSAELFF.

The V call is TRBV10-3, the J call TRBJ1-3; tentatively, D is TRBD1 (5 bases). Germline CDR1 reads ENHRY; CDR2 reads SYGVKD. Trimming stripped 6 bases from V and 0 bases from J, with 6 bases between. The CDR3 is made up of 13 amino acids. This CDR3 reads CAIRGGSGNTIYF. In DNA, the CDR3 is TGTGCCATCAGGGGGGGCTCTGGAAACACCATATATTTT.

This clone turned up a few times. CDR3 sequence reads: CASCATGGIYGELFF. DNA for the CDR3: TGCGCCAGCTGCGCCACAGGGGGTATCTACGGGGAGCTGTTTTTT. The genes are TRBV5-1 and TRBJ2-2; TRBD1 matches 8 bases. Germline CDR1 and CDR2: SGHRS and YFSETQ. CDR3 size: 15 residues. Unmatched junction bases numbered 12, after V lost 7 bases and J lost 7 bases.

The chain employs TRBV29-1 and TRBJ2-7; D not resolved. This CDR3 spans 12 amino acids. Germline loops: CDR1 SQVTM, CDR2 ANQGSEA. The V end was cut by 4 bases, the J end by 5 bases, with 12 bases between. CDR3 region: CSVVDWKDEQYF. In DNA, the CDR3 is TGCAGCGTTGTTGACTGGAAGGACGAGCAGTACTTC.

This chain uses TRBV3-1 (or the pseudogene TRBV3-2) with TRBJ2-7; the D gene is possibly TRBD1 (6 bases). Germline lookup yields CDR1 LGHDT and CDR2 YNNKEL (reference sequence). The V end lost 8 bases, the J end lost 5 bases, and 25 bases lay between the germline ends. The CDR3 length is 16 residues. The CDR3 DNA follows: TGTGCCAGCTCCGATTTCGTTACGGACAGAGGGCACGAGCAGTACTTC. Amino acids: CASSDFVTDRGHEQYF.

This chain uses TRBV7-8 with TRBJ1-4; TRBD1 aligns across 7 bases. After removal of 5 bases from V and 0 bases from J, the junction contained 12 bases not matched to a gene. The CDR3 runs to 18 residues. CDR1 is SGHVS and CDR2 is FQNEAQ in the germline V gene. CDR3 in DNA: TGTGCCAGCAGCAGACTAGGACAGGTCCTTGCAACTAATGAAAAACTGTTTTTT. Its protein is CASSRLGQVLATNEKLFF.

CDR3 amino acids: CSAPSGRFNEQFF. The CDR3, as DNA: TGCAGCGCCCCTAGCGGGAGGTTCAATGAGCAGTTCTTC. The chain recombines TRBV29-1 with TRBJ2-1; 11 bases line up with TRBD2. CDR3 length equals 13 residues. The V gene's germline CDR1 is SQVTM and CDR2 ANQGSEA. V gave up 7 bases and J gave up 6 bases; unmatched junction bases: 5.

This chain connects TRBV10-1 to TRBJ2-7; 11 bases match TRBD2. This CDR3 region has 16 residues. V was clipped by 6 bases and J by 7 bases; unmatched bases: 14. Germline-derived CDR1 and CDR2 are WNHNN and SYGVQD (reference sequence). For the CDR3, the DNA is TGCGCCAGCAGAGCTAACAATAGCGGGAGGGCGGGTGAGCAGTACTTC. It specifies CASRANNSGRAGEQYF.

This chain uses TRBV6-5 with TRBJ1-1; 8 bases map to TRBD1. Germline V gene sequence: CDR1 MNHEY, CDR2 SVGAGI. The CDR3 runs 15 residues. J was trimmed by 1 base and V by 6 bases; bases with no gene match: 7. The CDR3 bases are TGTGCCAGCAGGATGACAGGGGCCGAGAACACTGAAGCTTTCTTT. Translation gives CASRMTGAENTEAFF.

This chain links TRBV7-9 with TRBJ2-5; the match to TRBD1 covers 7 bases. The V and J ends lost 0 bases and 5 bases, in that order; junction bases with no gene match: 3. This CDR3 comprises 14 residues. Germline V lookup: CDR1 SEHNR, CDR2 FQNEAQ (reference sequence). The CDR3 DNA reads as TGTGCCAGCAGCTTAGCAGGGGGCCATGAGACCCAGTACTTC. It encodes CASSLAGGHETQYF.

CDR3 bases: TGTGCCAGCAGTTACTTTCAGGGTTCCTCCTACGAGCAGTACTTC. Translating gives CASSYFQGSSYEQYF. This chain connects TRBV6-5 to TRBJ2-7; a weak D match, TRBD1 (5 bases). Trimming left V 1 base short and J 0 bases short, with 10 bases between. CDR3 size: 15 residues. The germline gives CDR1 MNHEY, CDR2 SVGAGI.

This chain joins TRBV29-1 and TRBJ2-1, with 10 bases lining up with TRBD2. The CDR3 extends over 17 amino acids. The J segment lost 0 bases and the V segment lost 7 bases, leaving 12 bases of the junction unmatched. Looked up from germline, CDR1 is SQVTM and CDR2 is ANQGSEA. In DNA form, the CDR3 reads TGCAGCGGGTGGGGGACTAGCGATCTAAGCTCCTACAATGAGCAGTTCTTC. It yields the protein CSGWGTSDLSSYNEQFF.

The genes are TRBV6-5 and TRBJ1-6, with 8 nucleotides matching TRBD1. CDR1 MNHEY and CDR2 SVGAGI come from the germline V gene. The CDR3 sequence is 14 residues long. Trimming removed 8 bases from V and 7 bases from J; junction bases left unmatched: 7. This CDR3 reads CASAGGGINSPLHF. CDR3 in DNA: TGTGCCAGCGCAGGGGGCGGCATAAATTCACCCCTCCACTTT.

The CDR3 DNA follows: TGTGCCAGCAGCTCCCGACAGGGGCAAGGTCAGCCCCAGCATTTT. The encoded protein is CASSSRQGQGQPQHF. The chain employs TRBV7-2 and TRBJ1-5; 8 nucleotides match TRBD1. V was pared by 4 bases and J by 6 bases, with 8 bases of the junction left unmatched. Germline CDR1 is SGHTA and CDR2 is FQGNSA. The CDR3 runs 15 residues.